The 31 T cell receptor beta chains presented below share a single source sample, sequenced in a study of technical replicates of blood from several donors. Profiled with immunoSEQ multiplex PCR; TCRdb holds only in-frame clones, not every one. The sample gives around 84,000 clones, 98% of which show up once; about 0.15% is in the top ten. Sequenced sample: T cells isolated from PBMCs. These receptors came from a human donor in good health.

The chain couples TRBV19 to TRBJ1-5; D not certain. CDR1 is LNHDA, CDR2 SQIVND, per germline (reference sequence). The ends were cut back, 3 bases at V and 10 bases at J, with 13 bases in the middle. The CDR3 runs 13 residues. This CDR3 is CASSIQSVYPQHF. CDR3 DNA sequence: TGTGCCAGTAGTATCCAGTCCGTGTATCCCCAGCATTTT. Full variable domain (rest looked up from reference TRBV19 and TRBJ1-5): DGGITQSPKYLFRKEGQNVTLSCEQNLNHDAMYWYRQDPGQGLRLIYYSQIVNDFQKGDIAEGYSVSREKKESFPLTVTSAQKNPTAFYLCASSIQSVYPQHFGDGTRLSIL.

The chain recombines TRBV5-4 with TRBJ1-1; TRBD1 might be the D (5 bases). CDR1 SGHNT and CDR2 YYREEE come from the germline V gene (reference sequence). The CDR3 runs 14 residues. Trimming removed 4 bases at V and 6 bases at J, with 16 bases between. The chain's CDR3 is CASSPGDGSPEAFF. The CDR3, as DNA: TGTGCCAGCAGCCCGGGGGACGGCTCGCCTGAAGCTTTCTTT.

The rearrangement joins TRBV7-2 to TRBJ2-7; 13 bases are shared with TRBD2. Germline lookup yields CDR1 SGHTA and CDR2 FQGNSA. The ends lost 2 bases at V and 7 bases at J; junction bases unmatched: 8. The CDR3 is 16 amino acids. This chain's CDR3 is CASSLSWTSGGREQYF. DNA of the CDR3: TGTGCCAGCAGCTTATCCTGGACTAGCGGGGGACGGGAGCAGTACTTC.

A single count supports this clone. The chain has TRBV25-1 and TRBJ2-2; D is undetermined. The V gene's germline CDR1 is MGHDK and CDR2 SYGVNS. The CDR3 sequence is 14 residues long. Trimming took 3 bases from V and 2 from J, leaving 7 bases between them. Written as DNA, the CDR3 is TGTGCCAGCAGTGAGCGCGCCAACACCGGGGAGCTGTTTTTT. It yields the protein CASSERANTGELFF. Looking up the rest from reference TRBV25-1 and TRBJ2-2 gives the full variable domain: EADIYQTPRYLVIGTGKKITLECSQTMGHDKMYWYQQDPGMELHLIHYSYGVNSTEKGDLSSESTVSRIRTEHFPLTLESARPSHTSQYLCASSERANTGELFFGEGSRLTVL.

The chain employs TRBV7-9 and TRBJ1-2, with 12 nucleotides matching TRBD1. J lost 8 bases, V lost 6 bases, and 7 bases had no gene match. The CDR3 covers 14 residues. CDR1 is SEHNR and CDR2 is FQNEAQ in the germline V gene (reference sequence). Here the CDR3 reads CASSSGQGAIGYTF. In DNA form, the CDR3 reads TGTGCCAGCAGTTCGGGACAGGGGGCGATCGGCTACACCTTC.

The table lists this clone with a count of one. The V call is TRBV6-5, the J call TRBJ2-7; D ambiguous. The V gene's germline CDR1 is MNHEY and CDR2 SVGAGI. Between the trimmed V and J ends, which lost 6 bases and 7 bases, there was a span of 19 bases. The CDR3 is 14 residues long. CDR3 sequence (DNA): TGTGCCAGCAGGGAACTTGGCCTAGATTGGGAGCAGTACTTC. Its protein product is CASRELGLDWEQYF.

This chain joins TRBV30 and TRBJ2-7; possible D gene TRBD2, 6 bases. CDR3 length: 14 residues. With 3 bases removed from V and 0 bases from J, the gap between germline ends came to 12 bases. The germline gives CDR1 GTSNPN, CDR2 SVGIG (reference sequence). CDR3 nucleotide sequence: TGTGCCTGGAGCCTCGGGGGTAGCTCCTACGAGCAGTACTTC. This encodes CAWSLGGSSYEQYF.

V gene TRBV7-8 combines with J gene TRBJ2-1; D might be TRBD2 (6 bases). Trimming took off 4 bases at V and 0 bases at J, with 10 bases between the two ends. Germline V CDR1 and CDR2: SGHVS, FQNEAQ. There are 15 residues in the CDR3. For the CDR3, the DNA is TGTGCCAGCAGCTCCGGACTAAGCTCCTACAATGAGCAGTTCTTC. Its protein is CASSSGLSSYNEQFF. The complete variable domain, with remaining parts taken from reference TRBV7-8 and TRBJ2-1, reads GAGVSQSPRYKVAKRGQDVALRCDPISGHVSLFWYQQALGQGPEFLTYFQNEAQLDKSGLPSDRFFAERPEGSVSTLKIQRTQQEDSAVYLCASSSGLSSYNEQFFGPGTRLTVL.

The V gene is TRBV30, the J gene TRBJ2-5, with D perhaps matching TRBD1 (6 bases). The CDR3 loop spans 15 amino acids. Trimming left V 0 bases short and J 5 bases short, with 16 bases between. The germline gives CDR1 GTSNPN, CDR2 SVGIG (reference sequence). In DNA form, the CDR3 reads TGTGCCTGGAGTGTACTCAGGGGTCGTGGCGAGACCCAGTACTTC. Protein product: CAWSVLRGRGETQYF.

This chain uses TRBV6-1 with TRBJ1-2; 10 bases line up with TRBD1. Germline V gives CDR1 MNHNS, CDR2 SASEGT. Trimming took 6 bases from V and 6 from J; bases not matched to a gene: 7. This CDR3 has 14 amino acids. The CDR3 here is CASSPRTGGDGYTF. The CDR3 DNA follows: TGTGCCAGCAGCCCCCGGACAGGGGGAGATGGCTACACCTTC.

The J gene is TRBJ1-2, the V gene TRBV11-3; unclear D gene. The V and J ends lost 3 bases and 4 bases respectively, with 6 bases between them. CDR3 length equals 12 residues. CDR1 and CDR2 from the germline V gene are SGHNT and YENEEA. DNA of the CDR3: TGTGCCAGCAGCTTGGAGGGCTATGGCTACACCTTC. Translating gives CASSLEGYGYTF.

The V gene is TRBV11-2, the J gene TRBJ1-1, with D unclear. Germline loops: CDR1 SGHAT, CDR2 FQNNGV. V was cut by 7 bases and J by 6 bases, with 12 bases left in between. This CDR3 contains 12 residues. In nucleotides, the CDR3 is TGTGCCAGCACTTTCGGCGGGGCTGAAGCTTTCTTT. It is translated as CASTFGGAEAFF.

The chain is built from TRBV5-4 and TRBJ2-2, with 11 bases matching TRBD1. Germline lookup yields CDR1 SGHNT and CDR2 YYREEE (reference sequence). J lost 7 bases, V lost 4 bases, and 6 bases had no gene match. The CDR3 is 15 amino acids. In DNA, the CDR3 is TGTGCCAGCAGCGCAGGACAGGGGGCTATCGGGGAGCTGTTTTTT. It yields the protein CASSAGQGAIGELFF.

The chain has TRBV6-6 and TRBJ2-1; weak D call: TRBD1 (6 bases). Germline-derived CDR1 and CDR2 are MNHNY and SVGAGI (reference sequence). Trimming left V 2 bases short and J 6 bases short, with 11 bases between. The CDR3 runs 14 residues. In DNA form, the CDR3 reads TGTGCCAGCAGTTACGAGGGGGACGGCAATGAGCAGTTCTTC. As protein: CASSYEGDGNEQFF.

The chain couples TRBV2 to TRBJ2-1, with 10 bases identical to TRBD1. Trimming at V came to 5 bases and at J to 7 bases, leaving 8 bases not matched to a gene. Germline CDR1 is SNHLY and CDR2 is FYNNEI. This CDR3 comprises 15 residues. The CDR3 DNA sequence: TGTGCCAGCAGTCCCGGGACAGGGGTGGGGAATGAGCAGTTCTTC. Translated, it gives CASSPGTGVGNEQFF. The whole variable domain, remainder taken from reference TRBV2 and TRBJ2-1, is EPEVTQTPSHQVTQMGQEVILRCVPISNHLYFYWYRQILGQKVEFLVSFYNNEISEKSEIFDDQFSVERPDGSNFTLKIRSTKLEDSAMYFCASSPGTGVGNEQFFGPGTRLTVL.

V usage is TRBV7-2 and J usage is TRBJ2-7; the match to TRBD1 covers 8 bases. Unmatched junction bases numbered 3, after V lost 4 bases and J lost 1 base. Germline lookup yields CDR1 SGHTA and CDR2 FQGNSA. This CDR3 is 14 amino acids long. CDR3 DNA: TGTGCCAGCAGCTATGGACAGGGTTCCTACGAGCAGTACTTC. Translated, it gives CASSYGQGSYEQYF. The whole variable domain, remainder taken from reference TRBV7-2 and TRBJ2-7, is GAGVSQSPSNKVTEKGKDVELRCDPISGHTALYWYRQSLGQGLEFLIYFQGNSAPDKSGLPSDRFSAERTGGSVSTLTIQRTQQEDSAVYLCASSYGQGSYEQYFGPGTRLTVT.

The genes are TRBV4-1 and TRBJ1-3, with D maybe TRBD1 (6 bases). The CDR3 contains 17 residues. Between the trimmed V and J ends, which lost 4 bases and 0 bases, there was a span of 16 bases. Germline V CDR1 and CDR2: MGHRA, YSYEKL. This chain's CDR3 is CASSPLKTGNSGNTIYF. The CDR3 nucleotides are TGCGCCAGCAGCCCTTTAAAAACAGGGAACTCTGGAAACACCATATATTTT.

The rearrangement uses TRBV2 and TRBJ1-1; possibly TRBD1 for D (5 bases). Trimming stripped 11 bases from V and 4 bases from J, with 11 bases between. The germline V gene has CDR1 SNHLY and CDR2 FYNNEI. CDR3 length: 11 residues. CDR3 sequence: CAAKRGTEAFF. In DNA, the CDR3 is TGTGCCGCAAAAAGGGGCACTGAAGCTTTCTTT.

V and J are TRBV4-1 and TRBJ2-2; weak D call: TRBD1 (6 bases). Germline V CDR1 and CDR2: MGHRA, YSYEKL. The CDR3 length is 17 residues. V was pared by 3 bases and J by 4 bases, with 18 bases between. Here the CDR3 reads CASSHLKRQEFTGELFF. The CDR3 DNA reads TGCGCCAGCAGCCATTTAAAGAGACAGGAATTCACCGGGGAGCTGTTTTTT.

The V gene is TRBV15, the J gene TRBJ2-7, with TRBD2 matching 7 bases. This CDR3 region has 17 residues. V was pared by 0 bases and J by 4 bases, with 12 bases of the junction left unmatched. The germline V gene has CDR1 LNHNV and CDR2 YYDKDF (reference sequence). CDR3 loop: CATSRDLGGSIMYEQYF. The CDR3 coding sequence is TGTGCCACCAGCAGAGATCTAGGCGGGAGTATCATGTACGAGCAGTACTTC. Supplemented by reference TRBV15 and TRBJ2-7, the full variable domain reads DAMVIQNPRYQVTQFGKPVTLSCSQTLNHNVMYWYQQKSSQAPKLLFHYYDKDFNNEADTPDNFQSRRPNTSFCFLDIRSPGLGDTAMYLCATSRDLGGSIMYEQYFGPGTRLTVT.

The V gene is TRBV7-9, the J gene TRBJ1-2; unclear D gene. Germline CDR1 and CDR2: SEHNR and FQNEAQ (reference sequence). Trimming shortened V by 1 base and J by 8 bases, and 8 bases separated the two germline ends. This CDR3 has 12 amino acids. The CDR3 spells CASSLESGGYTF. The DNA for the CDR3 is TGTGCCAGCAGCTTAGAATCGGGGGGCTACACCTTC.

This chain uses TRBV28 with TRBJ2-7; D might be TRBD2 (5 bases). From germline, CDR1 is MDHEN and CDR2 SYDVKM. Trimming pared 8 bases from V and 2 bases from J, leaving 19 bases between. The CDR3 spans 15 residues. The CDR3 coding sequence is TGTGCCAGCGAGTCAGCGGCCCTCACCGCCTACGAGCAGTACTTC. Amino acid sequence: CASESAALTAYEQYF.

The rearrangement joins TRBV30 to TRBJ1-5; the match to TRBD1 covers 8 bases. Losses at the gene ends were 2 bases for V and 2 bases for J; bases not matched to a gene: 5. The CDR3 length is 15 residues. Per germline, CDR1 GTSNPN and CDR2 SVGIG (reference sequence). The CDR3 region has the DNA TGTGCCTGGAGTCCGGAGACAGGGGGCAATCAGCCCCAGCATTTT. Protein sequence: CAWSPETGGNQPQHF.

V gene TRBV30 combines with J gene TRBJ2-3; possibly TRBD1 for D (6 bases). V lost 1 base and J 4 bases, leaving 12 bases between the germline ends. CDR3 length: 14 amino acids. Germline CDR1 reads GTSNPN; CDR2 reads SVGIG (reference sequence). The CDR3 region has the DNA TGTGCCTGGAGTGGATATACAGGGCCAGATACGCAGTATTTT. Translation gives CAWSGYTGPDTQYF.

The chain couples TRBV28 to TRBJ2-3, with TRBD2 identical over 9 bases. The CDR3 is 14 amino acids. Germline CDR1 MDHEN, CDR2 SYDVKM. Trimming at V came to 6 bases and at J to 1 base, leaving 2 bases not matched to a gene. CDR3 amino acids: CASRAGGGTDTQYF. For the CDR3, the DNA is TGTGCCAGCAGAGCGGGAGGCGGCACAGATACGCAGTATTTT.

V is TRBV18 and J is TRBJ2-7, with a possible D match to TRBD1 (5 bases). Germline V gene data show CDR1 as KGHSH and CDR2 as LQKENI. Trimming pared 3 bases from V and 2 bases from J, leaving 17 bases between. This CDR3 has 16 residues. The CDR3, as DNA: TGTGCCAGCTCACCGTTTCTTGGACACCCAGCCTACGAGCAGTACTTC. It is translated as CASSPFLGHPAYEQYF.

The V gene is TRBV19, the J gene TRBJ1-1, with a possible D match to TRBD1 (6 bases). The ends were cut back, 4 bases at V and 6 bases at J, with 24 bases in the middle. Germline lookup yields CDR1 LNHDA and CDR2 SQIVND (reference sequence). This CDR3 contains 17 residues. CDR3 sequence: CASSSRGTPGIIAEAFF. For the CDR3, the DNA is TGTGCCAGTAGTAGTAGGGGGACACCTGGGATAATCGCTGAAGCTTTCTTT.

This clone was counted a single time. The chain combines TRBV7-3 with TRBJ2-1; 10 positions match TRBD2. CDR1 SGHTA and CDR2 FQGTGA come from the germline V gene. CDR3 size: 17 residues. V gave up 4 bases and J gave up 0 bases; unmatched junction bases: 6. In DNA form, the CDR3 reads TGTGCCAGCAGCTGGAGCGGGGGGGCCTCCTCCTACAATGAGCAGTTCTTC. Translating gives CASSWSGGASSYNEQFF.

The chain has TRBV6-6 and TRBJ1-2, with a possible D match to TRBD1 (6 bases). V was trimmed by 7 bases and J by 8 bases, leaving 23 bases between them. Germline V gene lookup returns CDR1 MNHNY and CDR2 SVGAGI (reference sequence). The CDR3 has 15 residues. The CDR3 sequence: CASNPRVAGDRGYTF. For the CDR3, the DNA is TGTGCCAGCAACCCCCGAGTGGCAGGGGACCGCGGCTACACCTTC.

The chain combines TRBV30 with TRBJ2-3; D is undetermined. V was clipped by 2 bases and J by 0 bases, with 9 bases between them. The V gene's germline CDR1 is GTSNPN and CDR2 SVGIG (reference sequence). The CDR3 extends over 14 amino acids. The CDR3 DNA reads TGTGCCTGGAGTATGGCGGCAAGCACAGATACGCAGTATTTT. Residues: CAWSMAASTDTQYF. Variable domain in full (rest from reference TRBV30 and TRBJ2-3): SQTIHQWPATLVQPVGSPLSLECTVEGTSNPNLYWYRQAAGRGLQLLFYSVGIGQISSEVPQNLSASRPQDRQFILSSKKLLLSDSGFYLCAWSMAASTDTQYFGPGTRLTVL.

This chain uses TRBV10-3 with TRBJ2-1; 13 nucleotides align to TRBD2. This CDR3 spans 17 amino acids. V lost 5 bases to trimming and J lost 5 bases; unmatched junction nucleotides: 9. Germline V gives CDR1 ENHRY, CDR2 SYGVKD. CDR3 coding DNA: TGTGCCATCAGTTCCTACCTCGGGACTAGCGGGGACAATGAGCAGTTCTTC. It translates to CAISSYLGTSGDNEQFF.